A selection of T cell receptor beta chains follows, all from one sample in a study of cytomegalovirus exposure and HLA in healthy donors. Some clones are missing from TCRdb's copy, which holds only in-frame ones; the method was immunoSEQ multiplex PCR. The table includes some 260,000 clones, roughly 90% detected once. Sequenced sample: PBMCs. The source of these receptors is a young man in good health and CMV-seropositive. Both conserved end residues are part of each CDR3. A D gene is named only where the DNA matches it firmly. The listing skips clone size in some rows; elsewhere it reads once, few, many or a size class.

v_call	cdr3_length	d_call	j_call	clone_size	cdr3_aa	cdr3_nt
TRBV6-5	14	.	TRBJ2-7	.	CASSSLRTSYEQYF	TGTGCCAGCTCCAGCTTGCGGACCTCCTACGAGCAGTACTTC
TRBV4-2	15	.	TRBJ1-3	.	CASSQGGASGNTIYF	TGTGCCAGCAGCCAGGGGGGCGCCTCTGGAAACACCATATATTTT
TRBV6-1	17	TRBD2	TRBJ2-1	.	CASSEPLGLAPYNEQFF	TGTGCCAGCAGTGAACCCTTGGGACTAGCCCCCTACAATGAGCAGTTCTTC
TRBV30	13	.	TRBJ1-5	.	CAWSVKGSQPQHF	TGTGCCTGGAGTGTAAAGGGGAGCCAGCCCCAGCATTTT
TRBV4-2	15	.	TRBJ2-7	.	CASSQGSVSSYEQYF	TGTGCCAGCAGCCAAGGATCCGTCAGCTCCTACGAGCAGTACTTC
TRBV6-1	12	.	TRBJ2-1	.	CASSEGANEQFF	TGTGCCAGCAGTGAGGGTGCTAATGAGCAGTTCTTC
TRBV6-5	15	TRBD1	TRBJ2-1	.	CASSTGVGSYNEQFF	TGTGCCAGCAGTACAGGGGTGGGCTCCTACAATGAGCAGTTCTTC
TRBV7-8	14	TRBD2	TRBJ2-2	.	CASLAGTNTGELFF	TGTGCCAGCTTAGCGGGAACGAACACCGGGGAGCTGTTTTTT
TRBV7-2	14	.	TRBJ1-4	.	CASSERKSDDKLFF	TGTGCCAGCAGCGAGCGAAAGTCTGATGACAAACTGTTTTTT
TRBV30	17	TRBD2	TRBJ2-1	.	CAWSEGLAGGPYNEQFF	TGTGCCTGGAGTGAGGGACTAGCGGGAGGGCCCTACAATGAGCAGTTCTTC
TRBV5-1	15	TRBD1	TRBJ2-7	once	CASSSGTDISYEQYF	TGCGCCAGCAGTTCCGGGACAGATATCTCCTACGAGCAGTACTTC
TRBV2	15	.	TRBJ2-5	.	CASSPSVVTQETQYF	TGTGCCAGCAGCCCCTCGGTAGTGACCCAAGAGACCCAGTACTTC
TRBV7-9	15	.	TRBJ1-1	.	CASSSPRGANTEAFF	TGTGCCAGCAGCTCCCCGAGGGGGGCGAACACTGAAGCTTTCTTT
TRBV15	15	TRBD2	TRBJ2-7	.	CATSRASGTLGEQYF	TGTGCCACCAGCAGGGCTAGCGGGACCTTGGGGGAGCAGTACTTC
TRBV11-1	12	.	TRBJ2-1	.	CASSSGLYEQFF	TGTGCCAGCAGCTCAGGGTTATATGAGCAGTTCTTC
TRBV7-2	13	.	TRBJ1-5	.	CASSLDRDQPQHF	TGTGCCAGCAGCTTAGACAGGGATCAGCCCCAGCATTTT